The clone carrying this T cell receptor beta chain was seen more than once but under ten times. The target antigen is unknown. With 4 bases clipped from V and 5 bases from J, the junction kept 7 bases outside the gene matches. This CDR3 region has 15 residues. Germline V CDR1 and CDR2: MGHRA, YSYEKL. The data were taken from a study of blood T cells in healthy people across ages. General study points: The fall in TCR beta diversity per million T cells was roughly linear with age. Using unsorted PBMCs precluded a conclusive naive versus antigen-experienced comparison.

The use of a sample-barcoded 5' primer and a J-beta primer mix characterized a second PCR of roughly 6 to 12 cycles. All cDNA molecules were each tagged by a template-switch adaptor with 12 random nucleotides. TCRdb independently ran MiXCR on the 5' RACE reads; one entry per CDR3 protein. The data show around 2 million distinct CDR3 sequences, about two fifths seen once. Peripheral blood from each donor was collected in a volume of 9.5 to 10 milliliters. The sequenced material came from blood. The rearrangement links TRBV4-1 to TRBJ2-7, with TRBD1 identical over 11 bases. This TCR was recovered from a human donor in good health. The CDR3 sequence: CASSPWGQGDHEQYF. Written as DNA, the CDR3 is TGCGCCAGCAGCCCCTGGGGACAGGGGGACCACGAGCAGTACTTC.